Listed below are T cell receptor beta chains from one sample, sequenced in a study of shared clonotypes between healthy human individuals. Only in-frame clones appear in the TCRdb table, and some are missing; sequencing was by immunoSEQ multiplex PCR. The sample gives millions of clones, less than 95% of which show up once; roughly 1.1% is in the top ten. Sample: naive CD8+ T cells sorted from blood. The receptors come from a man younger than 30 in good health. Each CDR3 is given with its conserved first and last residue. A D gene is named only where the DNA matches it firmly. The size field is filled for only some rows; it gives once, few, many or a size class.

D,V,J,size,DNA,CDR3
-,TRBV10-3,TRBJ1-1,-,TGTGCCATCAAAGGGGGCACTGAAGCTTTCTTT,CAIKGGTEAFF
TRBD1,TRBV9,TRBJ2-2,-,TGTGCCAGCAGCGTACCCGGACAGGGGGCCCCAATGAACACCGGGGAGCTGTTTTTT,CASSVPGQGAPMNTGELFF
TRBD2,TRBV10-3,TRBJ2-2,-,TGTGCCATCAGCCTAGACGAGGGACTAGCGGGACACACCGGGGAGCTGTTTTTT,CAISLDEGLAGHTGELFF
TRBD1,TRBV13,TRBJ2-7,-,TGTGCCAGCAGCTTAGAAGGACAGGGAAGGAACGAGCAGTACTTC,CASSLEGQGRNEQYF
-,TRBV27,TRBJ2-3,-,TGTGCCAGCAGTTCTTCAGGGGCGGGAGATACGCAGTATTTT,CASSSSGAGDTQYF
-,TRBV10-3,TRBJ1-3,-,TGTGCCATCGCTGAGGGGACCTCCTCTGGAAACACCATATATTTT,CAIAEGTSSGNTIYF
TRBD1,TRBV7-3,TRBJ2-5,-,TGTGCCAGCAGCTCCCAGACAGGGGGCCCAGAGACCCAGTACTTC,CASSSQTGGPETQYF
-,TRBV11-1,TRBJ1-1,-,TGTGCCAGCAGCTTTACACAGGGGAACACTGAAGCTTTCTTT,CASSFTQGNTEAFF
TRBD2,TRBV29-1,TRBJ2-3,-,TGCAGCGTTGCGGCGGGAGGGAGCACAGATACGCAGTATTTT,CSVAAGGSTDTQYF
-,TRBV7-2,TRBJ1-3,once,TGTGCCAGCAGCCCAGAGGTTGGGACAAGTGGAAACACCATATATTTT,CASSPEVGTSGNTIYF
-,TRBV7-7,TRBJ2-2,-,TGTGCTAGCAGCTTAAGGGCCGGGGAGCTGTTTTTT,CASSLRAGELFF
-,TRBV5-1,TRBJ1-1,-,TGCGCCAGCAGCATGGGACATGAGGGATGGGGGAACACTGAAGCTTTCTTT,CASSMGHEGWGNTEAFF
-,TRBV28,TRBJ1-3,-,TGTGCCAGCAGCTTCCCCGGGACTGAGGGGAACACCATATATTTT,CASSFPGTEGNTIYF
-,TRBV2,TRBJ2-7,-,TGTGCCAGCAGTCTGACAGGAGACTCCTACGAGCAGTACTTC,CASSLTGDSYEQYF
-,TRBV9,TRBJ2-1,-,TGTGCCAGCAGCCCAGAGTGGCAGGGGGGCAATGAGCAGTTCTTC,CASSPEWQGGNEQFF
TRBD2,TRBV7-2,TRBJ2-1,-,TGTGCCAGCAGTTCTGGACTAGGTTCCTACAATGAGCAGTTCTTC,CASSSGLGSYNEQFF
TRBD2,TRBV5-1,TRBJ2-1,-,TGCGCCAGCAGCTCGGGACTAGCGGGAGCATCCTACAATGAGCAGTTCTTC,CASSSGLAGASYNEQFF
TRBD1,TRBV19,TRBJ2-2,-,TGTGCCAGTACCGGGACAGGGTTGAACACCGGGGAGCTGTTTTTT,CASTGTGLNTGELFF
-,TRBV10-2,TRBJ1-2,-,TGCGCCACCCGGGAGGGGCTCTATGGCTACACCTTC,CATREGLYGYTF